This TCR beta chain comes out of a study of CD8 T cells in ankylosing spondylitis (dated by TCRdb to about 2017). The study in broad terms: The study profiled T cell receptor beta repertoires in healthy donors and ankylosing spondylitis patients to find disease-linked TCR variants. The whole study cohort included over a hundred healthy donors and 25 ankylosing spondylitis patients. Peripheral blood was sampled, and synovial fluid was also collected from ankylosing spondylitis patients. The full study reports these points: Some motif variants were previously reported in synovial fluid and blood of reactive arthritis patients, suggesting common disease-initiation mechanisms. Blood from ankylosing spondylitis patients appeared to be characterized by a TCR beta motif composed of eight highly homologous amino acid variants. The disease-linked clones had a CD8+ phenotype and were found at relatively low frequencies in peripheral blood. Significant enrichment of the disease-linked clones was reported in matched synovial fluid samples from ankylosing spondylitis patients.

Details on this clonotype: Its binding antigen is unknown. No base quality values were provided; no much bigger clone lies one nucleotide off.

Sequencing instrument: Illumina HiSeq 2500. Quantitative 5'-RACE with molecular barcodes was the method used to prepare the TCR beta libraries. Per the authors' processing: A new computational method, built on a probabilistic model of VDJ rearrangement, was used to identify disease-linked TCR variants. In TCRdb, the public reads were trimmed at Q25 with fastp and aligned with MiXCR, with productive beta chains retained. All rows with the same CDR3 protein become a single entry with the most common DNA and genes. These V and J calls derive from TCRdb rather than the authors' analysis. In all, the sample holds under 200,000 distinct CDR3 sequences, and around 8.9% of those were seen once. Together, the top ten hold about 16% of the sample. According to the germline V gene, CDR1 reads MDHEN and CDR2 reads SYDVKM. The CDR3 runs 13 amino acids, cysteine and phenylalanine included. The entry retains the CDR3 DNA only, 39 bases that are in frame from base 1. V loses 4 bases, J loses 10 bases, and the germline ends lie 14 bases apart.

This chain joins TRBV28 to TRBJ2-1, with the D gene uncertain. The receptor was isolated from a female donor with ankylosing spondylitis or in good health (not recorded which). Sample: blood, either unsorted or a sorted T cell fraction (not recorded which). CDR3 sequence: CASSSTPGREQFF. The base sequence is TGTGCCAGCAGTTCGACGCCTGGTCGGGAGCAGTTCTTC.